This T cell receptor beta chain was retrieved from a study of post-analysis software for immune sequencing data. Study overall: Relapsing-remitting, secondary progressive and progressive-relapsing courses of multiple sclerosis were included.

Details on this clonotype: Its antigen is as yet unknown.

Findings of the study overall: Normalized Chao1 diversity was significantly lower in multiple sclerosis patients than in controls. Roughly five TRBV segments appeared more often in patients than in controls, and TRBV5-6, TRBV5-1 and TRBV20-1 were among these.

Sequencing libraries made from TCR beta cDNA carried unique molecular identifiers. TCRdb ran MiXCR on the PCR reads and lists one entry per CDR3 protein. The sample consists of about 540,000 distinct CDR3 sequences, around 34% of them appearing once. The V end was cut by 3 bases, the J end by 4 bases, with 12 bases between. The CDR3 consists of 14 residues. Germline V lookup: CDR1 MNHEY, CDR2 SMNVEV (reference sequence). The receptor was isolated from a girl younger than 18 with multiple sclerosis. Material: blood. The rearrangement links TRBV27 to TRBJ1-2, with a tentative D call TRBD1 (5 bases). As DNA, the CDR3 is TGTGCCAGCAGTTTGGGGGGTTTAGGCTATGGCTACACCTTC. It translates to CASSLGGLGYGYTF.